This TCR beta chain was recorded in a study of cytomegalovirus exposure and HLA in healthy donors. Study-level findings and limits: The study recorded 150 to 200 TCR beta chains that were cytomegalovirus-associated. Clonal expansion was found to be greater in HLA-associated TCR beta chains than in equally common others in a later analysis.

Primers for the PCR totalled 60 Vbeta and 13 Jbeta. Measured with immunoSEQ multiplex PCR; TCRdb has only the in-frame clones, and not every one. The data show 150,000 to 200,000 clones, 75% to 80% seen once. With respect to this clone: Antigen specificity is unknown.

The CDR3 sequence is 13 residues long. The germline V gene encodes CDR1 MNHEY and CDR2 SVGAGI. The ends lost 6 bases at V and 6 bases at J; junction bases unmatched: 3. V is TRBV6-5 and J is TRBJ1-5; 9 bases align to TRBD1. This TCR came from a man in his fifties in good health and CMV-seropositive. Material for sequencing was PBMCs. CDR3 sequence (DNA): TGTGCCAGCAGAGCGGGACAGGGTCAGCCCCAGCATTTT. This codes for CASRAGQGQPQHF.